This TCR beta chain was sequenced in a study of siplizumab effects on memory and regulatory T cells (dated by TCRdb to the late 2010s). Broadly, across the study: The effect of the anti-CD2 antibody siplizumab on alloreactive T-cell subsets was examined in allogeneic mixed lymphocyte reactions constructed from human PBMCs. General study outcomes and caveats: A naive or memory phenotype could not be assigned to roughly 75-96% of proliferating CD4+ or CD8+ clones. Greater diversity appeared to be present in unstimulated naive T cells than in memory T cells, and a substantial contribution to the alloresponse seemed to be made by naive cells. Whether proliferating Tregs from siplizumab cultures actually had suppressive function was not functionally confirmed. Of the alloreactive CD4+ clones that could be mapped, the Treg-derived share averaged approximately 67% with siplizumab compared with about 27% in control reactions. The cumulative frequency of alloreactive sequences traceable to unstimulated CD4+ memory T cells was significantly reduced by siplizumab. Because sequences below about 10^-5 frequency were poorly captured, only a minor fraction of alloreactive clones could be mapped to unstimulated subsets.

Library generation was performed with the immunoSEQ multiplex PCR assay. Each sample had 90,000 to 100,000 TCR templates assayed by the deep sequencing platform. Genomic DNA extracted from sorted T cells was the material used for TCRbeta CDR3 sequencing. The authors' analysis ran thus. The R programming language was used for clonal analysis of TCRbeta CDR3 data. Unstimulated samples were compared with post-reaction CFSE-low samples to define alloreactive CD4+ and CD8+ clones. By matching sequences to the repertoires of sorted unstimulated Treg and non-Treg cells, each alloreactive CD4+ clone was assigned a regulatory or non-regulatory origin. TCRdb took this table from immuneACCESS and kept in-frame rearrangements with V and J called. Such tables lack part of the clones; where checked against another copy, unresolved V genes explain under half of the gap, and the rest is unexplained. D and trimming were read from the DNA, whereas the V and J calls and clone size are those reported in that table. In this sample the table shows over 85,000 clones, more than 90% of which occur a single time. Of the sample, 1.3% falls within the top ten clones.

TCRbeta CDR3 sequencing was performed on sorted unstimulated T cells and on proliferating T cells recovered from mixed lymphocyte reactions. Fresh whole blood from roughly 10 HLA-typed healthy donors was used to isolate PBMCs. Concerning this clone: Which antigen it targets is not known. The sample holds no much larger clone one base away, and base qualities are not on file.

The germline V end is reduced by 6 bases and the J end by 4 bases; junction bases left unmatched: 10. The cysteine opens and the phenylalanine closes a CDR3 of 15 amino acids. The sequence is cut down to CDR3 DNA, 45 bases in frame from base 1. CDR1 MNHEY and CDR2 SMNVEV are derived from the germline V gene (reference sequence). The sequenced sample consisted of CD4+ T cells sorted from blood. The clonotype comes from a human donor in good health. The rearranged chain carries TRBV27 and TRBJ1-1; 8 of the junction bases match TRBD1. The CDR3 protein: CASRDRTGTFTEAFF. The DNA sequence reads TGTGCCAGCAGGGACAGGACAGGGACTTTCACTGAAGCTTTCTTT.